At least ten counts were recorded for the clone carrying this T cell receptor (beta chain). The data were obtained in a study of Graves' ophthalmopathy and Graves' hyperthyroidism. Looking at the study overall: Investigators collected peripheral blood at initial diagnosis, before any treatment was given.

RNA transcripts served as template for amplifying TCR beta CDR3 sequences. Scientists carried out first-round RT-PCR using HTBI primers and then a second-round multiplex PCR. TCRdb itself ran the multiplex PCR reads through MiXCR, one entry per CDR3 protein. The sample holds a few hundred thousand distinct CDR3 sequences, approximately 20% seen once. Orbital computed tomography, together with clinical symptoms, serum thyroxine, TRAb and thyroid ultrasound, was used for diagnosis. The TCR comes from a woman younger than 30 with Graves' ophthalmopathy. Input material: peripheral blood.

The CDR3 bases are TGTGCCAGCAGCAAATGGACTAGCGGATACGAGCAGTACTTC. This gives the protein CASSKWTSGYEQYF. This chain joins TRBV7-9 and TRBJ2-7; 10 nucleotides agree with TRBD2. Trimming took 5 bases from V and 4 from J; bases not matched to a gene: 5. The CDR3 contains 14 residues. The V gene's germline CDR1 is SEHNR and CDR2 FQNEAQ (reference sequence).